The 4 T cell receptor beta chains reported below all come from one sample, sequenced in a study of chemoradiotherapy in HPV16-positive cancers. Using immunoSEQ multiplex PCR, the repertoire was profiled, and TCRdb retains in-frame clones only, with some absent. The sample contains several thousand clones, around four fifths of which appear only once. This sample was obtained from a patient who underwent chemoradiotherapy. The receptors originated from a human donor with HPV-associated anogenital cancer.

V usage is TRBV5-1 and J usage is TRBJ1-1, with D possibly being TRBD1 (6 bases). Trimming cost V 4 bases and J 1 base, with 8 bases left between them. The V gene's germline CDR1 is SGHRS and CDR2 YFSETQ. The CDR3 is 13 residues long. CDR3 loop: CASSVTGNTEAFF. In DNA, the CDR3 is TGCGCCAGCAGCGTGACAGGGAACACTGAAGCTTTCTTT.

This clone was detected only a few times. The V gene is TRBV29-1, the J gene TRBJ2-1; 8 nucleotides agree with TRBD1. V trimming: 7 bases; J trimming: 5 bases; junction bases outside the gene matches: 4. Germline CDR1 reads SQVTM; CDR2 reads ANQGSEA. CDR3 length: 12 amino acids. The CDR3 bases are TGCAGCGCCAAGGGACAGGACAATGAGCAGTTCTTC. This codes for CSAKGQDNEQFF.

The chain employs TRBV6-5 and TRBJ1-3; a weak D match, TRBD1 (6 bases). CDR3 length: 15 amino acids. The germline CDR1 and CDR2 sequences are MNHEY and SVGAGI. Deletions cut 2 bases from V and 2 bases from J, with 10 bases between. CDR3 nucleotide sequence: TGTGCCAGCAGTTACGACAGGAGAACTGGAAACACCATATATTTT. Translation: CASSYDRRTGNTIYF.

The J gene is TRBJ2-7, the V gene TRBV6-1; tentative D call: TRBD2 (6 bases). The CDR3 runs to 14 residues. The V end was cut by 4 bases, the J end by 2 bases, with 12 bases between. The germline gives CDR1 MNHNS, CDR2 SASEGT. CDR3: CASSGPGEAYEQYF. CDR3 nucleotides: TGTGCCAGCAGTGGTCCTGGGGAGGCCTACGAGCAGTACTTC.